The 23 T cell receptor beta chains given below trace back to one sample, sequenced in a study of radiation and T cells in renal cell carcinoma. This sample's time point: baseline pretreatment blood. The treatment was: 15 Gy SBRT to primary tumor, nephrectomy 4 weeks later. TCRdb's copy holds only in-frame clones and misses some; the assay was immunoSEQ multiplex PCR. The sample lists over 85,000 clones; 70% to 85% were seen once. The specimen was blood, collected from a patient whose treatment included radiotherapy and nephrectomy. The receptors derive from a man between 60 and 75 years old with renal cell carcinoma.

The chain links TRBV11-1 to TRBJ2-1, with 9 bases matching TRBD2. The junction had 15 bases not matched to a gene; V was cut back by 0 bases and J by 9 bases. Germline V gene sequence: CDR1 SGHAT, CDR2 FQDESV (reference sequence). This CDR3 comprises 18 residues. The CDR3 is CASSLAPSGNFWGIEQFF. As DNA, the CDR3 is TGTGCCAGCAGCTTAGCCCCTAGCGGGAATTTCTGGGGAATTGAGCAGTTCTTC.

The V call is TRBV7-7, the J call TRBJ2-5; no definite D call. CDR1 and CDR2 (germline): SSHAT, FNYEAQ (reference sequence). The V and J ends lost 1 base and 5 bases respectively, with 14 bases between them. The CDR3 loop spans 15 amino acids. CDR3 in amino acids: CASSLGWASGETQYF. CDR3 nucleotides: TGTGCCAGCAGCTTAGGGTGGGCCAGTGGGGAGACCCAGTACTTC.

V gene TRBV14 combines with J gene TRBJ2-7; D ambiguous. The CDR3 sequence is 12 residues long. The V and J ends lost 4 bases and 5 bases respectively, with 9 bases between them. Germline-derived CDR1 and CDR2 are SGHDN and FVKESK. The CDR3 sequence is CASSPIDHEQYF. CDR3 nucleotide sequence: TGTGCCAGCAGCCCGATCGATCACGAGCAGTACTTC.

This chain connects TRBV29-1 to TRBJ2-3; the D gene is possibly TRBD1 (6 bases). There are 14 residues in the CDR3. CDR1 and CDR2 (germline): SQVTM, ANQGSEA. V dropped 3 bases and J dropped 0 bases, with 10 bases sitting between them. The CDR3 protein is CSVEDSASTDTQYF. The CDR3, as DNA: TGCAGCGTTGAGGACAGTGCTAGCACAGATACGCAGTATTTT.

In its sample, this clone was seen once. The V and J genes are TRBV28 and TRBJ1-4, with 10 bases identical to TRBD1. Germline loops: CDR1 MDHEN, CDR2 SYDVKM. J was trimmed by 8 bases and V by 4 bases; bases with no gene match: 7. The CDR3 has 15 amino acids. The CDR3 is CASSSLTGGSEKLFF. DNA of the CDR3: TGTGCCAGCAGTTCCCTGACAGGGGGCAGCGAAAAACTGTTTTTT.

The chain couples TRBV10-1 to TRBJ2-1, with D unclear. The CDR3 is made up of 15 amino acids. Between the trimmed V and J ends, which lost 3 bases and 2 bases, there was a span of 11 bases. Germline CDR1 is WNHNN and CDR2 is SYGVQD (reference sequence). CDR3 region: CASSDTEWTYNEQFF. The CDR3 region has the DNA TGCGCCAGCAGTGACACAGAGTGGACCTACAATGAGCAGTTCTTC.

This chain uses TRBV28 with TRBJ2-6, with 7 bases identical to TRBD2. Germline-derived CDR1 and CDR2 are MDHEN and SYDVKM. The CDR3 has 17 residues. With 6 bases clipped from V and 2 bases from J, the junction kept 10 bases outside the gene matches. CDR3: CASSRRGEQTGANVLTF. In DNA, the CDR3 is TGTGCCAGCAGCAGACGGGGGGAGCAGACTGGGGCCAACGTCCTGACTTTC.

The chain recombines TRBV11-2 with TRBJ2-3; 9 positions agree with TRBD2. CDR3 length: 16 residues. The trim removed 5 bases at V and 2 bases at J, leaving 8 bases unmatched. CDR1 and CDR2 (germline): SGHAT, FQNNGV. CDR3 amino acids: CASSPVAGAITDTQYF. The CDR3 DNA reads TGTGCCAGCAGCCCGGTAGCGGGAGCAATCACAGATACGCAGTATTTT.

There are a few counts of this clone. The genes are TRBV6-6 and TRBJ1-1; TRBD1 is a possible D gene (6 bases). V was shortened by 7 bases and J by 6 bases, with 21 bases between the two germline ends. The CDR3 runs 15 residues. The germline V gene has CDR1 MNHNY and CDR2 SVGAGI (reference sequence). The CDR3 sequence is CASTPERGAWAEAFF. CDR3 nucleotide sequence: TGTGCCAGCACTCCGGAGCGGGGGGCGTGGGCTGAAGCTTTCTTT.

As DNA, the CDR3 is TGTGCCAGCAGTTACTGGGCAGGGGGCCCCTACGAGCAGTACTTC. Its translation is CASSYWAGGPYEQYF. This chain joins TRBV6-5 and TRBJ2-7, with 8 bases identical to TRBD1. Germline-derived CDR1 and CDR2 are MNHEY and SVGAGI. The ends lost 1 base at V and 2 bases at J; junction bases unmatched: 4. This CDR3 spans 15 amino acids.

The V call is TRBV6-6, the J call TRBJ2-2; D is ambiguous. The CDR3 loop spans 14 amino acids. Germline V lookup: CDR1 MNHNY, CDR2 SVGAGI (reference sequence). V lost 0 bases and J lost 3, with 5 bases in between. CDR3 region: CASSYSTHTGELFF. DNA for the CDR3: TGTGCCAGCAGTTACTCGACGCACACCGGGGAGCTGTTTTTT.

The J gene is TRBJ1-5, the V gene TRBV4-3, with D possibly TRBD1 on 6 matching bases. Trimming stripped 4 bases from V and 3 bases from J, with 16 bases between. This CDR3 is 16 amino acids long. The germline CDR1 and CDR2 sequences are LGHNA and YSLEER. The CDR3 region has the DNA TGCGCCAGCAGCCCCTACGTGGGACATTCCAATCAGCCCCAGCATTTT. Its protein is CASSPYVGHSNQPQHF.

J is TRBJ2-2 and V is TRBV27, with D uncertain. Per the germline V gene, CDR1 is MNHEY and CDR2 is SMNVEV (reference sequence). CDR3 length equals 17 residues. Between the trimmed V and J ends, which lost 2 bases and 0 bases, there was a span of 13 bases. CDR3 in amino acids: CASSLRTLASNTGELFF. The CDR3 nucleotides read TGTGCCAGCAGTTTAAGGACCCTCGCTTCGAACACCGGGGAGCTGTTTTTT.

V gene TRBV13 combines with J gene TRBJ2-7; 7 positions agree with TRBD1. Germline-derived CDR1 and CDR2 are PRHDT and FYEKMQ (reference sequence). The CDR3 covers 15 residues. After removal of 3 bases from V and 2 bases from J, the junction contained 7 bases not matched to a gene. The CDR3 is CASSFRQGPTYEQYF. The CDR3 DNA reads TGTGCCAGCAGCTTCCGACAGGGCCCGACCTACGAGCAGTACTTC. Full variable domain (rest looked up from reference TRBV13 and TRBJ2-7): AAGVIQSPRHLIKEKRETATLKCYPIPRHDTVYWYQQGPGQDPQFLISFYEKMQSDKGSIPDRFSAQQFSDYHSELNMSSLELGDSALYFCASSFRQGPTYEQYFGPGTRLTVT.

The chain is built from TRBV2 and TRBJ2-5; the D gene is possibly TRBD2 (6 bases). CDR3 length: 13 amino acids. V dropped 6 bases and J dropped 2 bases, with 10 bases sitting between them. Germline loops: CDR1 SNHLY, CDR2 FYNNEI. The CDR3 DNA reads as TGTGCCAGCAGGGAGGGCCTTCAAGAGACCCAGTACTTC. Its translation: CASREGLQETQYF.

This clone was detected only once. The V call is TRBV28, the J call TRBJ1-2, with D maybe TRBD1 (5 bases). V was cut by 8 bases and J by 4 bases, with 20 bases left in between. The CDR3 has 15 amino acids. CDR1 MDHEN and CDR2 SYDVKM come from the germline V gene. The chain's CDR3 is CASGPPGRGLYGYTF. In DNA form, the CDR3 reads TGTGCCAGCGGACCCCCCGGGAGGGGCCTCTATGGCTACACCTTC.

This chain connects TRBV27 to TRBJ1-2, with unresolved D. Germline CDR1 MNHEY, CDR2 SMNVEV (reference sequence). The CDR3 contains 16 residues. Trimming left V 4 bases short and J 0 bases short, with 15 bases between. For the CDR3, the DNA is TGTGCCAGCAGTTCCTGGACGGGGAGCGCTAACTATGGCTACACCTTC. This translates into CASSSWTGSANYGYTF.

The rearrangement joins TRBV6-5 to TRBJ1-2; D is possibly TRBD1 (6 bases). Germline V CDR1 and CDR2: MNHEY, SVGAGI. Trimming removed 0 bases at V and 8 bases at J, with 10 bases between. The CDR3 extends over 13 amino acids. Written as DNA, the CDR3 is TGTGCCAGCAGTTACTCGACAGGATCAGGCTACACCTTC. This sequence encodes CASSYSTGSGYTF.

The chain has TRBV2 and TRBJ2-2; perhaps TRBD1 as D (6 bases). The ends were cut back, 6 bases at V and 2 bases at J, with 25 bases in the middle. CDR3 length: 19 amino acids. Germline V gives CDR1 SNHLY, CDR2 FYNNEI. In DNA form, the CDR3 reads TGTGCCAGCAGCGCCACTATTAGCAGGGGTTACTCCAACACCGGGGAGCTGTTTTTT. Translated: CASSATISRGYSNTGELFF.

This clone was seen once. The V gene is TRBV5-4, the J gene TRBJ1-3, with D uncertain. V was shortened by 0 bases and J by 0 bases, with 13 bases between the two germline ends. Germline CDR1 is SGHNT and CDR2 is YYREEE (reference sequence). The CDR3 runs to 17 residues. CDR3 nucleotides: TGTGCCAGCAGCTTGGAACCCTCGCGGCGCTCTGGAAACACCATATATTTT. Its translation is CASSLEPSRRSGNTIYF.

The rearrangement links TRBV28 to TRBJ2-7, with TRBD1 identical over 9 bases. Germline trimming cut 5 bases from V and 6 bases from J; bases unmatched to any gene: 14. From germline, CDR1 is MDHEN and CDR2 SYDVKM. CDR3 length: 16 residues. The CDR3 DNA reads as TGTGCCAGCAGTCAACGCCACAGGGGGCGCAGGGCCGAGCAGTACTTC. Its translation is CASSQRHRGRRAEQYF.

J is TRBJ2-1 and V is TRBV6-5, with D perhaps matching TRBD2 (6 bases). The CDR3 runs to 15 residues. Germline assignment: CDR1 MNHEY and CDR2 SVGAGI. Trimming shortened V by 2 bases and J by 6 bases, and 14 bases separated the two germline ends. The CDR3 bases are TGTGCCAGCAGTTACGGGGCCGGGAGAAGCAATGAGCAGTTCTTC. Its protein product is CASSYGAGRSNEQFF.

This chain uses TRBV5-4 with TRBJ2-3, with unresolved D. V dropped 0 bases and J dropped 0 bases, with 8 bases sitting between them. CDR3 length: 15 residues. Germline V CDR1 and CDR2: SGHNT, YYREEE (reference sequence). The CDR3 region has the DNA TGTGCCAGCAGCTTGGGGTGGGGTAGCACAGATACGCAGTATTTT. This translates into CASSLGWGSTDTQYF.